The clone carrying this T cell receptor (beta chain) was detected only once. The sample is drawn from a study of beta chain features in type 1 diabetes. Expressed TCRB transcripts got sequenced, as all isolated RNA was reverse transcribed. The protocol was immunoSEQ multiplex PCR, while the TCRdb copy is restricted to in-frame clones and leaves out a portion. The sample gives roughly 300,000 clones, about 14% of which show up once; 6.7% is in the top ten. Sequenced: central memory CD4+ T cells from blood. This TCR was recovered from a man aged 25 to 40 in good health.

CDR3 sequence: CASSAAVGTQYF. DNA of the CDR3: TGTGCCAGCAGTGCCGCCGTTGGGACGCAGTATTTT. The V and J genes are TRBV25-1 and TRBJ2-3; D gene unclear. The CDR3 totals 12 residues. Germline CDR1 and CDR2: MGHDK and SYGVNS. V dropped 4 bases and J dropped 9 bases, with 11 bases sitting between them. The variable domain in full, with the rest retrieved from reference TRBV25-1 and TRBJ2-3, is EADIYQTPRYLVIGTGKKITLECSQTMGHDKMYWYQQDPGMELHLIHYSYGVNSTEKGDLSSESTVSRIRTEHFPLTLESARPSHTSQYLCASSAAVGTQYFGPGTRLTVL.